This T cell receptor beta chain was sequenced for a study of blood T cell repertoires in COVID-19. Using immunoSEQ multiplex PCR, the repertoire was profiled, and TCRdb retains in-frame clones only, with some absent. The table has fewer than 100,000 clones, approximately 86% seen once. This CDR3 comprises 14 residues. The origin of this receptor is a man aged 60-69 years with acute or convalescent COVID-19. The V gene is TRBV12-2, the J gene TRBJ2-3; the table's TRBD1 call for D was not verified on the DNA. TRBV12-2 is an annotated pseudogene. Sample: peripheral blood. CDR3 sequence (DNA): TGTGCAAGTCGCTCCGATTGGGGGCCTGATACGCAGTATTTT. Translation: CASRSDWGPDTQYF.